This entry lists 17 T cell receptor beta chains sequenced from one sample in a study of beta chain features in type 1 diabetes. Study-level results: All four CD4+ subsets of Type 1 diabetes patients contained TCRB CDR3s that were moderately but significantly shorter.

What was sequenced were expressed TCRB transcripts, since all of the isolated RNA had been reverse transcribed. Sequenced by immunoSEQ multiplex PCR; TCRdb stores in-frame clones only, minus some. The sample records a few hundred thousand clones, approximately 13% being singletons. No antigen has been assigned to these receptors. The specimen was naive CD4+ T cells from blood. These receptors originate from a woman aged 18-29 years with type 1 diabetes.

This clone was observed a handful of times. V and J are TRBV30 and TRBJ2-5, with 12 nucleotides matching TRBD1. Looked up from germline, CDR1 is GTSNPN and CDR2 is SVGIG (reference sequence). The trim removed 5 bases at V and 5 bases at J, leaving 6 bases unmatched. There are 14 residues in the CDR3. The CDR3 sequence: CAWDRDRGLETQYF. The DNA of the CDR3 is TGTGCCTGGGACCGGGACAGGGGGCTGGAGACCCAGTACTTC.

The chain links TRBV6-6 to TRBJ2-7; TRBD2 matches 13 bases. J lost 2 bases, V lost 6 bases, and 1 base had no gene match. Germline V gene data show CDR1 as MNHNY and CDR2 as SVGAGI (reference sequence). This CDR3 comprises 14 residues. The CDR3 here is CASRGTSGAYEQYV. The CDR3 bases are TGTGCCAGCAGGGGGACTAGCGGGGCCTACGAGCAGTACGTC.

This clone was detected only a few times. This chain uses TRBV27 with TRBJ2-7; D is possibly TRBD1 (5 bases). The germline V gene encodes CDR1 MNHEY and CDR2 SMNVEV (reference sequence). V was trimmed by 2 bases and J by 6 bases, leaving 11 bases between them. The CDR3 covers 13 residues. In DNA form, the CDR3 reads TGTGCCAGCAGTTTACAGGGCACCCTCGAGCAGTACTTC. This encodes CASSLQGTLEQYF.

The sample holds a few counts of this clone. The chain links TRBV19 to TRBJ1-2, with D possibly TRBD1 on 6 matching bases. Germline CDR1 and CDR2: LNHDA and SQIVND (reference sequence). V was trimmed by 3 bases and J by 4 bases, leaving 12 bases between them. The CDR3 covers 14 residues. The CDR3 here is CASSIKGQGYGYTF. CDR3 coding DNA: TGTGCCAGTAGTATTAAGGGACAAGGCTATGGCTACACCTTC.

This sequence joins TRBV27 and TRBJ1-5; D possibly corresponds to TRBD1 (5 bases). Trimming took off 4 bases at V and 5 bases at J, with 6 bases between the two ends. The germline gives CDR1 MNHEY, CDR2 SMNVEV (reference sequence). The CDR3 runs to 12 residues. The CDR3 protein is CASSSGDQPQHF. CDR3 nucleotides: TGTGCCAGCAGTTCGGGGGATCAGCCCCAGCATTTT.

Only a few counts were recorded for this clone. The V gene is TRBV7-9, the J gene TRBJ2-3; D call uncertain. CDR3 length equals 14 residues. Trimming left V 7 bases short and J 3 bases short, with 14 bases between. Germline V CDR1 and CDR2: SEHNR, FQNEAQ (reference sequence). CDR3 DNA: TGTGCCAGCACCCAACTGAGTGGTACAGATACGCAGTATTTT. It specifies CASTQLSGTDTQYF.

The sample holds a few counts of this clone. The chain links TRBV29-1 to TRBJ2-1; 10 bases fit TRBD1. Germline V gives CDR1 SQVTM, CDR2 ANQGSEA. CDR3 size: 15 residues. V shed 1 base and J 4 bases; nucleotides not matched to a gene: 4. CDR3 DNA sequence: TGCAGCGTTGAAGGGGGACAGGGGCCTTACAATGAGCAGTTCTTC. Residues: CSVEGGQGPYNEQFF.

The chain uses TRBV5-1 and TRBJ2-5, with D maybe TRBD1 (5 bases). V gave up 4 bases and J gave up 4 bases, with 14 bases separating them. The CDR3 covers 14 residues. The V gene's germline CDR1 is SGHRS and CDR2 YFSETQ. CDR3 amino acids: CASSQGLLGETQYF. The CDR3 DNA reads TGCGCCAGCAGCCAGGGCCTCCTCGGAGAGACCCAGTACTTC.

The chain links TRBV6-6 to TRBJ2-3; 7 bases fit TRBD2. The CDR3 consists of 13 residues. V lost 5 bases, J lost 10 bases, and 9 bases stayed unmatched. Germline V gives CDR1 MNHNY, CDR2 SVGAGI (reference sequence). The CDR3 loop reads CASSAIEGRAQYF. The CDR3 DNA reads TGTGCCAGCAGTGCCATTGAAGGGAGGGCGCAGTATTTT.

V and J are TRBV28 and TRBJ1-2, with 10 bases fitting TRBD1. J lost 4 bases, V lost 8 bases, and 10 bases had no gene match. Germline V gives CDR1 MDHEN, CDR2 SYDVKM. CDR3 length equals 15 residues. The CDR3 here is CASASGQGPFYGYTF. CDR3 bases: TGTGCCAGCGCTTCGGGACAGGGGCCGTTCTATGGCTACACCTTC.

This clone was observed a few times. This chain uses TRBV5-6 with TRBJ2-7; TRBD2 agrees at 12 bases. The CDR3 runs to 17 residues. Losses at the gene ends were 0 bases for V and 0 bases for J; bases not matched to a gene: 4. CDR1 and CDR2 from the germline V gene are SGHDT and YYEEEE. The CDR3 region is CASSLGTSGTYSYEQYV. In DNA, the CDR3 is TGTGCCAGCAGCTTGGGGACTAGCGGGACTTACTCCTACGAGCAGTACGTC.

This clone appeared a few times. The chain uses TRBV30 and TRBJ1-2; no reliable D call. The CDR3 extends over 14 amino acids. V was cut by 3 bases and J by 0 bases, with 11 bases left in between. Looked up from germline, CDR1 is GTSNPN and CDR2 is SVGIG (reference sequence). The CDR3 protein is CAWSAVSPNYGYTF. DNA of the CDR3: TGTGCCTGGAGCGCCGTCAGTCCTAACTATGGCTACACCTTC.

This clone was recorded a few times. The genes are TRBV29-1 and TRBJ1-2; 8 nucleotides agree with TRBD1. The length of the CDR3 is 13 residues. Germline CDR1 is SQVTM and CDR2 is ANQGSEA. The J segment lost 4 bases and the V segment lost 4 bases, leaving 5 bases of the junction unmatched. CDR3 sequence reads: CSVGWTGSYGYTF. In nucleotides, the CDR3 is TGCAGCGTTGGGTGGACAGGGAGCTATGGCTACACCTTC.

The gene calls are TRBV7-9 and TRBJ2-7; D remains ambiguous. The germline V gene encodes CDR1 SEHNR and CDR2 FQNEAQ (reference sequence). The CDR3 totals 14 residues. With 3 bases removed from V and 1 base from J, the gap between germline ends came to 10 bases. Here the CDR3 DNA reads TGTGCCAGCAGCTTGGGCCAGGTATCCTACGAGCAGTACGTC. Protein: CASSLGQVSYEQYV.

V is TRBV7-9 and J is TRBJ2-3; 9 bases align to TRBD2. Trimming took 2 bases from V and 3 from J; bases not matched to a gene: 6. This CDR3 region has 16 residues. CDR1 SEHNR and CDR2 FQNEAQ come from the germline V gene (reference sequence). The chain's CDR3 is CASSLFLAGTTDTQYF. CDR3 sequence (DNA): TGTGCCAGCAGCTTATTTCTAGCGGGAACGACAGATACGCAGTATTTT.

The V call is TRBV7-2, the J call TRBJ2-5, with D possibly TRBD1 on 5 matching bases. CDR1 is SGHTA and CDR2 is FQGNSA in the germline V gene. There are 14 residues in the CDR3. Trimming took 6 bases from V and 5 from J, leaving 16 bases between them. In DNA, the CDR3 is TGTGCCAGCAGTATCAGGGTTTTGGCGGAGACCCAGTACTTC. Residues: CASSIRVLAETQYF.

This chain links TRBV11-2 with TRBJ1-1, with 11 bases that match TRBD1. CDR1 and CDR2 (germline): SGHAT, FQNNGV. The CDR3 is made up of 13 amino acids. V shed 1 base and J 11 bases; nucleotides not matched to a gene: 3. The CDR3: CASSLAGQGGAFF. The CDR3 nucleotides read TGTGCCAGCAGCTTAGCGGGACAGGGGGGGGCTTTCTTT.